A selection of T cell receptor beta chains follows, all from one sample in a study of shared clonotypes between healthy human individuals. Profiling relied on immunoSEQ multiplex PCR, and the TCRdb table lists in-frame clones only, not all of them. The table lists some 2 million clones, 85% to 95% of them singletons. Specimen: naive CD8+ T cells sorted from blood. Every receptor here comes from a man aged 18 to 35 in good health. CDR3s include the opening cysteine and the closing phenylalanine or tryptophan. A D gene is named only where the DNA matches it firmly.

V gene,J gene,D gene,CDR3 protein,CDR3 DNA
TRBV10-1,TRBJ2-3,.,CASSPLRGVPDTQYF,TGCGCCAGCAGTCCCCTTCGCGGAGTACCAGATACGCAGTATTTT
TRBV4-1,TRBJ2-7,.,CASSQDLREKYEQYF,TGCGCCAGCAGCCAAGATTTGAGAGAGAAGTACGAGCAGTACTTC
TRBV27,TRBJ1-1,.,CASSGSWGAWGTEAFF,TGTGCCAGCAGTGGGTCTTGGGGGGCGTGGGGCACTGAAGCTTTCTTT
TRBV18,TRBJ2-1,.,CASSPYRDNEQFF,TGTGCCAGCTCACCTTACCGTGACAATGAGCAGTTCTTC
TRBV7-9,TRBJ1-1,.,CASSLGDRIAEAFF,TGTGCCAGCAGCTTAGGAGACAGGATCGCTGAAGCTTTCTTT
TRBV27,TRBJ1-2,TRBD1,CASRWTGGAVYGYTF,TGTGCCAGCAGGTGGACAGGGGGCGCAGTCTATGGCTACACCTTC
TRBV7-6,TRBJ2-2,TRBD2,CASSLTSGGELFF,TGTGCCAGCAGCCTGACTAGCGGCGGGGAGCTGTTTTTT
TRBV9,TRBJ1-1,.,CASRPDSGTEAFF,TGTGCCAGCAGACCGGACAGTGGGACTGAAGCTTTCTTT
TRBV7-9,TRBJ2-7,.,CASSLISYEQYF,TGTGCCAGCAGCTTAATTTCCTACGAGCAGTACTTC
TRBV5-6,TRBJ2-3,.,CASSDRMSTDTQYF,TGTGCCAGCAGCGACCGGATGAGCACAGATACGCAGTATTTT
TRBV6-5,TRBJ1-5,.,CASSYWGGDQPQHF,TGTGCCAGCAGTTACTGGGGTGGGGATCAGCCCCAGCATTTT
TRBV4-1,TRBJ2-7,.,CASSQADSESYEQYF,TGCGCCAGCAGCCAGGCAGACTCTGAATCCTACGAGCAGTACTTC
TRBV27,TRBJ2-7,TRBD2,CASMGLAGFSYEQYF,TGTGCCAGCATGGGTCTAGCGGGGTTCTCCTACGAGCAGTACTTC
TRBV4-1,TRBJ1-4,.,CASSGQINEKLFF,TGCGCCAGCAGCGGGCAGATTAATGAAAAACTGTTTTTT
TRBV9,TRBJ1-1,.,CASSAGPPWQKKRKNTEAFF,TGTGCCAGCAGCGCCGGTCCCCCCTGGCAGAAAAAGAGAAAGAACACTGAAGCTTTCTTT
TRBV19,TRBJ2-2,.,CASSMVRNTGELFF,TGTGCCAGTAGTATGGTCAGGAACACCGGGGAGCTGTTTTTT
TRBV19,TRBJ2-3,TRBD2,CASSPGTSRLTDTQYF,TGTGCCAGTAGTCCGGGGACTAGCAGACTCACAGATACGCAGTATTTT
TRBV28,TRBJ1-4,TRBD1,CASRSTRDSPPEKLFF,TGTGCCAGCAGGTCGACCCGGGACAGTCCCCCTGAAAAACTGTTTTTT
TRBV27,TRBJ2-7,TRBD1,CASSLLGQGGHYEQYF,TGTGCCAGCAGTTTATTGGGACAGGGGGGGCACTACGAGCAGTACTTC
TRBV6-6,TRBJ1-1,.,CAAGGPNTEAFF,TGTGCCGCGGGGGGCCCGAACACTGAAGCTTTCTTT
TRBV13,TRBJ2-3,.,CASSRGPSSTDTQYF,TGTGCCAGCAGCCGCGGACCGAGTAGCACAGATACGCAGTATTTT
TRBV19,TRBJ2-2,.,CASSPRGPVTGELFF,TGTGCCAGTAGTCCCCGGGGCCCAGTCACCGGGGAGCTGTTTTTT
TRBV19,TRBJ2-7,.,CASSMGQNYEQYF,TGTGCCAGTAGTATGGGACAAAACTACGAGCAGTACTTC
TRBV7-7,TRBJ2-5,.,CASSPLEGGLYQETQYF,TGTGCTAGCAGCCCTTTAGAGGGGGGCCTATACCAAGAGACCCAGTACTTC
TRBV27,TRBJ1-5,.,CASSLSGWRGGLSQPQHF,TGTGCCAGCAGTTTATCAGGGTGGCGGGGGGGGTTGAGTCAGCCCCAGCATTTT
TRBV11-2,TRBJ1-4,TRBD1,CASSLLSGTGNEKLFF,TGTGCCAGCAGCCTGCTTTCCGGGACAGGGAATGAAAAACTGTTTTTT
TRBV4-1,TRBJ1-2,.,CASSLDRRYTF,TGCGCCAGCAGCCTCGACAGACGCTACACCTTC
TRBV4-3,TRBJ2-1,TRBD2,CASSQDLGLVYEQFF,TGCGCCAGCAGCCAAGATCTCGGACTAGTCTATGAGCAGTTCTTC